One and the same sample provided the 29 T cell receptor beta chains below, sequenced in a study of beta chain features in type 1 diabetes. Findings of the study overall: Type 1 diabetes patients had TCRB CDR3s that were shorter (moderately but significantly so) in all four CD4+ subsets.

Antigens of these TCRs are unknown. Every bit of the isolated RNA underwent reverse transcription, so sequencing read expressed TCRB transcripts. TCRdb keeps only in-frame clones here, not all; method: immunoSEQ multiplex PCR. The data show 500,000 to 850,000 clones, more than 12% seen once. Sequencing used naive CD4+ T cells from blood. These TCRs come from a man aged 18 to 29 with type 1 diabetes.

This clone was counted only a few times. J is TRBJ2-3 and V is TRBV27; D tentatively reads TRBD1 or TRBD2 (6 bases each). The CDR3 is 16 residues long. From germline, CDR1 is MNHEY and CDR2 SMNVEV (reference sequence). V lost 5 bases to trimming and J lost 1 base, with 16 bases between them. CDR3 bases: TGTGCCAGCAGTCCCCTCGGACAGCGGGGCACAGATACGCAGTATTTT. Translating it yields CASSPLGQRGTDTQYF.

The chain combines TRBV29-1 with TRBJ2-7; D is perhaps TRBD2 (6 bases). The V end lost 3 bases, the J end lost 2 bases, and 11 bases lay between the germline ends. Germline V CDR1 and CDR2: SQVTM, ANQGSEA. The CDR3 covers 13 residues. The CDR3 spells CSVEGGPAYEQYF. The CDR3 DNA is TGCAGCGTTGAGGGGGGTCCAGCCTACGAGCAGTACTTC.

This clone was counted a few times. The chain is built from TRBV10-3 and TRBJ1-5; D perhaps matches TRBD1 (5 bases). V shed 3 bases and J shed 6 bases, with 12 bases lying between them. The length of the CDR3 is 14 residues. CDR1 ENHRY and CDR2 SYGVKD come from the germline V gene. The CDR3 protein is CAISDTRDSQPQHF. As DNA, the CDR3 is TGTGCCATCAGTGACACCAGGGACTCTCAGCCCCAGCATTTT.

The CDR3 loop is CAWSGHGTGPEAFF. The CDR3 nucleotides read TGTGCCTGGAGTGGGCACGGGACAGGGCCGGAAGCTTTCTTT. The rearrangement joins TRBV30 to TRBJ1-1; 9 bases match TRBD1. Per germline, CDR1 GTSNPN and CDR2 SVGIG (reference sequence). CDR3 size: 14 residues. V lost 1 base, J lost 8 bases, and 8 bases stayed unmatched. Looking up the rest from reference TRBV30 and TRBJ1-1 gives the full variable domain: SQTIHQWPATLVQPVGSPLSLECTVEGTSNPNLYWYRQAAGRGLQLLFYSVGIGQISSEVPQNLSASRPQDRQFILSSKKLLLSDSGFYLCAWSGHGTGPEAFFGQGTRLTVV.

This clone was counted between two and nine times. The J gene is TRBJ1-2, the V gene TRBV14; possible D gene TRBD1, 6 bases. Trimming took off 0 bases at V and 11 bases at J, with 13 bases between the two ends. Germline V gives CDR1 SGHDN, CDR2 FVKESK. The CDR3 length is 13 residues. CDR3 in DNA: TGTGCCAGCAGCCAAGAACGACGGGGGCCTTACACCTTC. Translated: CASSQERRGPYTF.

This clone was counted between two and nine times. The chain couples TRBV18 to TRBJ2-1; 12 positions agree with TRBD1. The CDR3 extends over 18 amino acids. Germline values: CDR1 KGHSH, CDR2 LQKENI. Trimming cost V 4 bases and J 5 bases; bases outside gene matches: 12. CDR3 protein: CASSRGVAGTGGNNEQFF. The CDR3 region has the DNA TGTGCCAGCTCACGCGGGGTGGCTGGGACAGGGGGCAACAATGAGCAGTTCTTC.

The chain combines TRBV7-2 with TRBJ2-5, with a tentative D call TRBD1 (6 bases). The CDR3 runs 13 residues. The germline V and J ends were trimmed by 3 bases and 5 bases, with 10 bases remaining between them. The germline gives CDR1 SGHTA, CDR2 FQGNSA. The CDR3 is CASSFGQSETQYF. CDR3 in DNA: TGTGCCAGCAGCTTCGGACAGTCGGAGACCCAGTACTTC.

This clone was picked up a small number of times. The rearrangement links TRBV11-2 to TRBJ1-4, with no clear D. CDR3 length: 14 amino acids. Looked up from germline, CDR1 is SGHAT and CDR2 is FQNNGV. Between the trimmed V and J ends, which lost 5 bases and 2 bases, there was a span of 9 bases. The CDR3 coding sequence is TGTGCCAGCAGCCCTGGACCGACTAATGAAAAACTGTTTTTT. Amino acid sequence: CASSPGPTNEKLFF.

The chain is built from TRBV5-1 and TRBJ2-7; 11 bases are shared with TRBD2. The CDR3 sequence is 15 residues long. The junction had 1 base not matched to a gene; V was cut back by 2 bases and J by 0 bases. The germline gives CDR1 SGHRS, CDR2 YFSETQ. The CDR3 bases are TGCGCCAGCAGCTTCGGGACTAGCGGCTCCTACGAGCAGTACTTC. It translates to CASSFGTSGSYEQYF.

The chain links TRBV7-6 to TRBJ1-1; D is uncertain. The ends were cut back, 5 bases at V and 1 base at J, with 17 bases in the middle. This CDR3 comprises 16 residues. Germline V gene lookup returns CDR1 SGHVS and CDR2 FNYEAQ. The DNA of the CDR3 is TGTGCCAGCAGCCCGTGGACCGACAAGAGGAACACTGAAGCTTTCTTT. Protein product: CASSPWTDKRNTEAFF.

This clone was counted only a few times. Distinct nucleotide sequences in the sample also encode this CDR3. The chain employs TRBV29-1 and TRBJ2-1; no clear D gene. The CDR3 is 14 residues long. The V and J ends lost 1 base and 1 base respectively, with 8 bases between them. Germline CDR1 reads SQVTM; CDR2 reads ANQGSEA. CDR3 coding DNA: TGCAGCGTTGAAGTTAGGTCATCCTACAATGAGCAGTTCTTC. Translation: CSVEVRSSYNEQFF.

The V and J genes are TRBV27 and TRBJ2-2; TRBD2 matches at 9 bases. The CDR3 extends over 17 amino acids. V lost 5 bases and J lost 6; bases outside the gene matches: 13. Germline CDR1 is MNHEY and CDR2 is SMNVEV (reference sequence). CDR3 DNA: TGTGCCAGCAGTCACAAGCGGGAGGTCCCCTGGGCCGGGGAGCTGTTTTTT. This codes for CASSHKREVPWAGELFF.

With regard to this clone: One junction end does not reproduce the germline sequence, and a read error may be involved. V and J are TRBV5-4 and TRBJ1-1; D unresolved. The CDR3 loop spans 13 amino acids. The germline V gene encodes CDR1 SGHNT and CDR2 YYREEE (reference sequence). The CDR3 nucleotides read TGCGCCTCTTTTCGGGCAGGGAACACTGAAGCTTTCTTT. This sequence encodes CASFRAGNTEAFF.

The J gene is TRBJ2-4, the V gene TRBV7-2; tentative D call: TRBD2 (5 bases). The germline gives CDR1 SGHTA, CDR2 FQGNSA. The CDR3 runs to 17 residues. V dropped 3 bases and J dropped 3 bases, with 18 bases sitting between them. The CDR3 DNA sequence: TGTGCCAGCAGCTTTTTCTTACGGGGTAGACTCAAAAACATTCAGTACTTC. Translating it yields CASSFFLRGRLKNIQYF.

This clone has a handful of counts. The chain couples TRBV19 to TRBJ2-3; the match to TRBD1 covers 8 bases. Trimming at V came to 7 bases and at J to 1 base, leaving 4 bases not matched to a gene. Germline CDR1 is LNHDA and CDR2 is SQIVND (reference sequence). The CDR3 runs to 14 residues. Written as DNA, the CDR3 is TGTGCCAGTACCGACAGGGGAGGCACAGATACGCAGTATTTT. It specifies CASTDRGGTDTQYF.

This chain connects TRBV6-5 to TRBJ2-7; unclear D gene. The V end lost 7 bases, the J end lost 3 bases, and 13 bases lay between the germline ends. The CDR3 totals 13 residues. CDR1 and CDR2 from the germline V gene are MNHEY and SVGAGI. The CDR3 bases are TGTGCCAGCAAGAGGCAGAATGACTACGAGCAGTACTTC. It translates to CASKRQNDYEQYF.

There are a few counts of this clone. This sequence joins TRBV7-6 and TRBJ1-4; tentatively, D is TRBD1 (5 bases). This CDR3 is built from 16 residues. Trimming took off 5 bases at V and 0 bases at J, with 13 bases between the two ends. Germline CDR1 and CDR2: SGHVS and FNYEAQ. The CDR3 nucleotides are TGTGCCAGCAGCGGTCGACAGACTGCAACTAATGAAAAACTGTTTTTT. It is translated as CASSGRQTATNEKLFF.

This chain joins TRBV5-1 and TRBJ2-7, with 9 bases fitting TRBD1. Germline V gives CDR1 SGHRS, CDR2 YFSETQ. The CDR3 extends over 15 amino acids. V dropped 3 bases and J dropped 7; count of bases not matched to a gene: 11. The CDR3 is CASSSGTGWAEEQYF. Written as DNA, the CDR3 is TGCGCCAGCAGCTCAGGGACAGGGTGGGCTGAAGAGCAGTACTTC.

The table lists this clone with a few counts. The chain is built from TRBV29-1 and TRBJ2-3; perhaps TRBD2 as D (6 bases). Trimming stripped 7 bases from V and 2 bases from J, with 7 bases between. Germline CDR1 and CDR2: SQVTM and ANQGSEA. CDR3 length: 11 residues. The CDR3, as DNA: TGCAGCGGGGGGGACACAGATACGCAGTATTTT. This sequence encodes CSGGDTDTQYF.

This clone was seen a handful of times. The chain joins TRBV29-1 to TRBJ2-7; 7 nucleotides line up with TRBD2. Germline assignment: CDR1 SQVTM and CDR2 ANQGSEA. V dropped 7 bases and J dropped 3; count of bases not matched to a gene: 9. This CDR3 has 13 residues. The DNA of the CDR3 is TGCAGCGCTGCTACCGGGACTAACTACGAGCAGTACTTC. Translating it yields CSAATGTNYEQYF.

The chain combines TRBV4-1 with TRBJ2-1; D perhaps matches TRBD1 (5 bases). The germline V gene has CDR1 MGHRA and CDR2 YSYEKL. Trimming took 1 base from V and 8 from J, leaving 18 bases between them. The CDR3 spans 16 residues. CDR3 sequence reads: CASSQAPLGHQDEQFF. The CDR3 nucleotides are TGCGCCAGCAGCCAAGCCCCCCTGGGGCACCAAGATGAGCAGTTCTTC.

The V call is TRBV20-1, the J call TRBJ1-6; D gene unclear. V was trimmed by 5 bases and J by 5 bases, leaving 4 bases between them. This CDR3 has 11 residues. The germline CDR1 and CDR2 sequences are DFQATT and SNEGSKA (reference sequence). The CDR3 here is CSAGNNSPLHF. The CDR3 bases are TGCAGTGCTGGCAATAATTCACCCCTCCACTTT.

The chain has TRBV10-3 and TRBJ2-3; maybe TRBD2 (6 bases). The germline V and J ends were trimmed by 7 bases and 1 base, with 15 bases remaining between them. The CDR3 runs to 15 residues. Germline CDR1 is ENHRY and CDR2 is SYGVKD. DNA of the CDR3: TGTGCCATCAACCAGGGTAGCGGTCGCACAGATACGCAGTATTTT. This codes for CAINQGSGRTDTQYF.

This clone was picked up a small number of times. The rearrangement links TRBV5-1 to TRBJ2-7; D ambiguous. The CDR3 is 18 amino acids. The V gene's germline CDR1 is SGHRS and CDR2 YFSETQ. The V end was cut by 0 bases, the J end by 1 base, with 20 bases between. CDR3 sequence reads: CASSLAARNSRLSYEQYF. In nucleotides, the CDR3 is TGCGCCAGCAGCTTGGCTGCCCGTAACTCAAGATTGTCCTACGAGCAGTACTTC. The whole variable domain, remainder taken from reference TRBV5-1 and TRBJ2-7, is KAGVTQTPRYLIKTRGQQVTLSCSPISGHRSVSWYQQTPGQGLQFLFEYFSETQRNKGNFPGRFSGRQFSNSRSEMNVSTLELGDSALYLCASSLAARNSRLSYEQYFGPGTRLTVT.

This clone has more than one count but fewer than ten. The chain is built from TRBV7-2 and TRBJ2-1, with 9 bases matching TRBD1. CDR1 and CDR2 (germline): SGHTA, FQGNSA. V was pared by 4 bases and J by 7 bases, with 17 bases of the junction left unmatched. The CDR3 length is 18 residues. The CDR3 region has the DNA TGTGCCAGCAGCTCGAACGGCCGCGGGACAGGGTTAGTAAATGAGCAGTTCTTC. It translates to CASSSNGRGTGLVNEQFF.

CDR3 in DNA: TGTGCCAGCAGCCAAGGTCCCACCATATATTTT. Protein: CASSQGPTIYF. The gene calls are TRBV14 and TRBJ1-3; no clear D. This CDR3 region has 11 residues. Trimming left V 1 base short and J 9 bases short, with 4 bases between. Germline CDR1 is SGHDN and CDR2 is FVKESK.

This clone was seen a few times. The chain links TRBV2 to TRBJ2-7; unclear D gene. V gave up 0 bases and J gave up 0 bases, with 6 bases separating them. CDR3 length: 14 residues. The V gene's germline CDR1 is SNHLY and CDR2 FYNNEI. In DNA form, the CDR3 reads TGTGCCAGCAGTGAAGCGAGGAGCTCCTACGAGCAGTACTTC. Translated, it gives CASSEARSSYEQYF.

The rearrangement links TRBV4-1 to TRBJ2-1; D may be TRBD1 or TRBD2 (5 bases each). The V gene's germline CDR1 is MGHRA and CDR2 YSYEKL. Deletions cut 4 bases from V and 4 bases from J, with 14 bases between. This CDR3 is 15 amino acids long. The CDR3 protein is CASSPLRGDYNEQFF. Here the CDR3 DNA reads TGCGCCAGCAGCCCCCTCCGAGGGGATTACAATGAGCAGTTCTTC.

This clone occurred a few times. The chain links TRBV29-1 to TRBJ1-2; TRBD1 might be the D (6 bases). The V gene lost 4 bases and the J gene lost 1 base, with 13 bases spanning the gap. Germline V gene sequence: CDR1 SQVTM, CDR2 ANQGSEA. This CDR3 is 14 amino acids long. CDR3 bases: TGCAGCGTTGGGCGCGGGGGGCTTAACTATGGCTACACCTTC. This translates into CSVGRGGLNYGYTF.